Described below is a single T cell receptor beta chain sequence and its context. Its cognate antigen has yet to be identified. Base-call qualities are not available, and no considerably larger clone is one nucleotide away. The data belong to a study of T cell repertoires in cytomegalovirus infection (dated by TCRdb to the late 2010s). A note on the overall study: The HLA type of each donor mattered for the analysis, because public TCR beta signatures pointed to carriage of CMV infection along with the matching HLA type. Points the paper makes about the study in general: In both this cohort and an independent roughly 350-donor cohort, the cumulative frequency of public TCR beta family members distinguished carriers of CMV infection plus the relevant HLA type. In the ex vivo response, HLA-C-restricted CMV-specific TCR beta clonotypes were dominant, and in two of eight donors the single most frequent clonotype came from this HLA-C-restricted group.

The instrument given in TCRdb is Illumina HiSeq 1500. TCRdb trimmed public reads at Q25 via fastp, called clones via MiXCR and kept in-frame beta chains. Every entry covers one CDR3 protein and lists the most common genes and DNA from its rows. The sample table holds 170,000 or so distinct CDR3 sequences, of which 17% were seen once. Almost 25% of the sample lies in the top ten. The CDR3 runs 15 residues from the cysteine to the phenylalanine. Solely the CDR3 DNA is kept, with 45 bases framed from the first base. The V and J ends are trimmed by 7 bases and 8 bases, leaving 21 bases between them. The chain is encoded by TRBV12-3 or TRBV12-4 joined to TRBJ2-1; the D gene is possibly TRBD1 or TRBD2, each agreeing over 5 bases. The source of this sequence is a human donor in good health (CMV status not recorded). Some clones in this sample may be carry-over from other donors' samples. The source material was CD8+ T cells from PBMCs. The CDR3 region reads CASTRGVGNWDEQFF. Here is the DNA: TGTGCCAGCACCCGGGGCGTGGGTAACTGGGATGAGCAGTTCTTC.